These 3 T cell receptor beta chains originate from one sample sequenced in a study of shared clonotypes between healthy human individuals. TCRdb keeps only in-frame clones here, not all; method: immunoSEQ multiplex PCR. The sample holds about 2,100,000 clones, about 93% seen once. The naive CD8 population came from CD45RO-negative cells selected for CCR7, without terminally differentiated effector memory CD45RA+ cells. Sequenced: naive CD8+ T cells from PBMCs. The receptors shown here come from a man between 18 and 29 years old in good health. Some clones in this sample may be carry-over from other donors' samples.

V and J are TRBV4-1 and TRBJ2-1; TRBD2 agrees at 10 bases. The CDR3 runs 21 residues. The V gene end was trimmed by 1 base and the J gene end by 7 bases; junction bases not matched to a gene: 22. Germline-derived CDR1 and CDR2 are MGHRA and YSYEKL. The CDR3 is CASSQGNPSGSSVGSGNEQFF. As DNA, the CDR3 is TGCGCCAGCAGCCAAGGGAACCCTAGCGGGAGCTCTGTCGGGAGTGGTAATGAGCAGTTCTTC.

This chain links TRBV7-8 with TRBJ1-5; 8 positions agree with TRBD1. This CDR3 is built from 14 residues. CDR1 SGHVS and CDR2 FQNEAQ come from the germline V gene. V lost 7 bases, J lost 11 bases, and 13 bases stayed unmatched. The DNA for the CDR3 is TGTGCCAGCACCCAGGACAGGGACCTTGAGGCCCAGCATTTT. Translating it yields CASTQDRDLEAQHF.

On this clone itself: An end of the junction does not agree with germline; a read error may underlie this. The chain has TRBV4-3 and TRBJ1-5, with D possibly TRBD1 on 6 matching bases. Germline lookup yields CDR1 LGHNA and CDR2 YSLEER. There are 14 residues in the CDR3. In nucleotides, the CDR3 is TGCGCCAGCAGCAAAGACAGGTCTTTTCAGCCCCAGCATTTT. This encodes CASSKDRSFQPQHF.